One and the same sample provided the 14 T cell receptor beta chains below, sequenced in a study of blood T cell repertoires in COVID-19. Clones were read by immunoSEQ multiplex PCR, and TCRdb kept only the in-frame ones, dropping some. Here the sample spans 200,000 to 250,000 clones, 87% being singletons. The sequencing sample was made of peripheral blood. These receptors originate from a woman under 30 who had recovered from COVID-19.

The chain couples TRBV28 to TRBJ1-1; 8 positions match TRBD1. Germline CDR1 and CDR2: MDHEN and SYDVKM. V lost 6 bases and J lost 4; bases outside the gene matches: 7. CDR3 size: 14 residues. CDR3 loop: CASSRGQGITEAFF. CDR3 DNA: TGTGCCAGCAGCCGCGGACAGGGTATCACTGAAGCTTTCTTT. Looking up the rest from reference TRBV28 and TRBJ1-1 gives the full variable domain: DVKVTQSSRYLVKRTGEKVFLECVQDMDHENMFWYRQDPGLGLRLIYFSYDVKMKEKGDIPEGYSVSREKKERFSLILESASTNQTSMYLCASSRGQGITEAFFGQGTRLTVV.

This clone has only a few counts. The J gene is TRBJ2-2, the V gene TRBV25-1; D uncertain. V shed 4 bases and J shed 5 bases, with 11 bases lying between them. The germline V gene has CDR1 MGHDK and CDR2 SYGVNS. The CDR3 spans 14 residues. The CDR3 reads CASSGTARTGELFF. Here the CDR3 DNA reads TGTGCCAGCAGTGGAACAGCACGGACCGGGGAGCTGTTTTTT.

The chain couples TRBV7-3 to TRBJ2-2; 7 bases fit TRBD2. Germline trimming cut 3 bases from V and 4 bases from J; bases unmatched to any gene: 2. In germline, CDR1 is SGHTA, CDR2 FQGTGA. There are 14 residues in the CDR3. The CDR3 DNA follows: TGTGCCAGCAGCTTCGTAGCGGGCACCGGGGAGCTGTTTTTT. The encoded protein is CASSFVAGTGELFF.

Only one count was recorded for this clone. The chain employs TRBV9 and TRBJ2-1; TRBD1 matches 8 bases. V shed 0 bases, J shed 3 bases, and the junction held 5 bases outside the gene matches. The CDR3 length is 16 residues. Germline loops: CDR1 SGDLS, CDR2 YYNGEE. CDR3 sequence: CASSVEDGTGYNEQFF. In DNA, the CDR3 is TGTGCCAGCAGCGTAGAGGATGGGACAGGCTACAATGAGCAGTTCTTC.

V and J are TRBV7-6 and TRBJ2-1; tentative D call: TRBD2 (5 bases). Germline V lookup: CDR1 SGHVS, CDR2 FNYEAQ. The CDR3 is made up of 15 amino acids. Trimming removed 1 base at V and 0 bases at J, with 7 bases between. The CDR3 nucleotides are TGTGCCAGCAGCTTAGATGGGAGCTCCTACAATGAGCAGTTCTTC. Protein: CASSLDGSSYNEQFF.

This clone was counted once. The chain links TRBV5-4 to TRBJ2-3; D call uncertain. The V and J ends lost 0 bases and 6 bases respectively, with 8 bases between them. The CDR3 contains 13 residues. CDR1 SGHNT and CDR2 YYREEE come from the germline V gene (reference sequence). CDR3 coding DNA: TGTGCCAGCAGCTTGGTACTTACGGATACGCAGTATTTT. The encoded protein is CASSLVLTDTQYF.

The V call is TRBV6-9, the J call TRBJ2-7, with 7 bases that match TRBD1. Germline CDR1 MNHGY, CDR2 SVAAGI. The length of the CDR3 is 13 residues. Losses at the gene ends were 4 bases for V and 7 bases for J; bases not matched to a gene: 7. The CDR3 loop is CASSSTGAREQYF. The CDR3, as DNA: TGTGCCAGCAGTTCCACAGGGGCGCGGGAGCAGTACTTC.

The chain joins TRBV18 to TRBJ2-2; D possibly corresponds to TRBD1 (5 bases). CDR3 length equals 15 residues. Trimming stripped 2 bases from V and 2 bases from J, with 9 bases between. Germline loops: CDR1 KGHSH, CDR2 LQKENI. The CDR3 DNA is TGTGCCAGCTCACCAACGACAGCAAACACCGGGGAGCTGTTTTTT. Translation: CASSPTTANTGELFF.

The chain uses TRBV19 and TRBJ1-3; D remains ambiguous. Trimming shortened V by 4 bases and J by 0 bases, and 10 bases separated the two germline ends. The germline gives CDR1 LNHDA, CDR2 SQIVND (reference sequence). The CDR3 is made up of 15 amino acids. CDR3 DNA: TGTGCCAGTAGTAAGGAAGGGAGCTCTGGAAACACCATATATTTT. It encodes CASSKEGSSGNTIYF.

The chain links TRBV4-3 to TRBJ2-3; 13 bases match TRBD2. Per the germline V gene, CDR1 is LGHNA and CDR2 is YSLEER. The CDR3 is 19 amino acids. The junction had 9 bases not matched to a gene; V was cut back by 1 base and J by 2 bases. This CDR3 reads CASSQVLTSGRGVTDTQYF. CDR3 DNA: TGCGCCAGCAGCCAAGTTCTTACTAGCGGGAGGGGCGTCACAGATACGCAGTATTTT.

The chain employs TRBV6-5 and TRBJ1-2; D perhaps matches TRBD1 (6 bases). The V gene lost 0 bases and the J gene lost 3 bases, with 11 bases spanning the gap. The germline V gene encodes CDR1 MNHEY and CDR2 SVGAGI. The CDR3 is made up of 15 amino acids. In nucleotides, the CDR3 is TGTGCCAGCAGTTACTCGACAGGAATGTACTATGGCTACACCTTC. This encodes CASSYSTGMYYGYTF.

This rearrangement joins TRBV6-4 to TRBJ2-2, with a tentative D call TRBD2 (5 bases). V was cut by 0 bases and J by 8 bases, with 7 bases left in between. The CDR3 loop spans 13 amino acids. CDR1 is MRHNA, CDR2 SNTAGT, per germline. The CDR3 sequence is CASSDSPGGELFF. CDR3 sequence (DNA): TGTGCCAGCAGTGACTCGCCGGGGGGGGAGCTGTTTTTT.

The J gene is TRBJ2-7, the V gene TRBV4-1; tentatively, D is TRBD1 (8 bases). CDR3 length: 21 amino acids. Trimming removed 1 base from V and 3 bases from J, with 31 bases in between. Looked up from germline, CDR1 is MGHRA and CDR2 is YSYEKL. The CDR3, as DNA: TGCGCCAGCAGCCAAGTAAGGGAGGGGGACAGGTCCTTTAGACCCTTCTACGAGCAGTACTTC. Its protein product is CASSQVREGDRSFRPFYEQYF.

This clone was seen only once. The V and J genes are TRBV7-9 and TRBJ1-1; D gene ambiguous. Trimming cost V 3 bases and J 1 base, with 9 bases left between them. CDR1 and CDR2 from the germline V gene are SEHNR and FQNEAQ (reference sequence). The CDR3 spans 14 residues. The CDR3 DNA sequence: TGTGCCAGCAGCTTTCTGGGGAGGAACACTGAAGCTTTCTTT. Encoded protein: CASSFLGRNTEAFF.